The following is a TCR beta chain sequence with its context. Its matching antigen is unknown. Sequenced by immunoSEQ multiplex PCR; TCRdb stores in-frame clones only, minus some. The sample shows around 100,000 clones, around nine tenths of them seen only once. Per the germline V gene, CDR1 is SGHRS and CDR2 is YFSETQ. The ends were cut back, 3 bases at V and 8 bases at J, with 13 bases in the middle. This CDR3 region has 13 residues. The data were obtained in a study of T cell responses to AZD1222 COVID-19 vaccine. General study points: Among those given AZD1222, only five or six were seropositive at baseline. It should be noted that donors were predominantly white British and more often female, and clonal diversity was possibly underestimated.

The J gene is TRBJ2-3, the V gene TRBV5-1; D not certain. The material was peripheral blood, obtained on day 0 of AZD1222 vaccination. The sequence was collected from an adult in good health. CDR3 amino acids: CASSSQVLGTQYF. CDR3 nucleotide sequence: TGCGCCAGCAGCTCTCAAGTGTTGGGTACGCAGTATTTT. The full variable domain, with the rest looked up from reference TRBV5-1 and TRBJ2-3, is KAGVTQTPRYLIKTRGQQVTLSCSPISGHRSVSWYQQTPGQGLQFLFEYFSETQRNKGNFPGRFSGRQFSNSRSEMNVSTLELGDSALYLCASSSQVLGTQYFGPGTRLTVL.